The 5 T cell receptor beta chains reported below all come from one sample, sequenced in a study of beta chain features in type 1 diabetes. Reverse transcription of all isolated RNA meant that expressed TCRB transcripts were sequenced. Sequenced by immunoSEQ multiplex PCR; TCRdb stores in-frame clones only, minus some. The data contain about 290,000 clones, 7% to 9% of them singletons. Sequencing was carried out using central memory CD4+ T cells from blood. The receptors come from a woman between 18 and 29 years old in good health.

CDR3 sequence reads: CASTQGTGTEAFF. CDR3 in DNA: TGTGCCAGCACCCAGGGGACAGGGACTGAAGCTTTCTTT. V gene TRBV2 combines with J gene TRBJ1-1, with 9 bases matching TRBD1. The CDR3 totals 13 residues. Germline V lookup: CDR1 SNHLY, CDR2 FYNNEI. V shed 7 bases, J shed 5 bases, and the junction held 5 bases outside the gene matches.

This clone was seen more than once but under ten times. At one end the junction does not follow the germline gene, possibly because of a read error. The CDR3 region has the DNA TGCAGCGTCCGGTTAGCGGGGGGGCCCCGCACAGGTACGCAGTATTTT. Amino acids: CSVRLAGGPRTGTQYF. This chain connects TRBV29-1 to TRBJ2-3, with 11 positions matching TRBD2. The CDR3 sequence is 16 residues long. Germline CDR1 reads SQVTM; CDR2 reads ANQGSEA.

V gene TRBV7-8 combines with J gene TRBJ1-2; the match to TRBD1 covers 8 bases. This CDR3 is 14 amino acids long. Losses at the gene ends were 4 bases for V and 6 bases for J; bases not matched to a gene: 7. Germline values: CDR1 SGHVS, CDR2 FQNEAQ. In DNA, the CDR3 is TGTGCCAGCAGCTCGACGACAGGGGTGGATGGCTACACCTTC. This codes for CASSSTTGVDGYTF. Full variable domain (rest looked up from reference TRBV7-8 and TRBJ1-2): GAGVSQSPRYKVAKRGQDVALRCDPISGHVSLFWYQQALGQGPEFLTYFQNEAQLDKSGLPSDRFFAERPEGSVSTLKIQRTQQEDSAVYLCASSSTTGVDGYTFGSGTRLTVV.

There are a few counts of this clone. A much larger clone lies a single base off, so this may be a read error. The V gene is TRBV5-1, the J gene TRBJ1-2; 7 nucleotides line up with TRBD1. From germline, CDR1 is SGHRS and CDR2 YFSETQ. This CDR3 is built from 14 residues. V lost 4 bases and J lost 4; bases outside the gene matches: 7. The CDR3 is CASSAARQGYGYTF. In nucleotides, the CDR3 is TGCGCCAGCAGCGCGGCGAGACAGGGCTATGGCTACACCTTC.

This clone has a count of ten or more. Other DNA sequences within the sample encode an identical CDR3. Written as DNA, the CDR3 is TGTGCCAGCAGAGGACAGCCGAACACTGAAGCTTTCTTT. Its protein product is CASRGQPNTEAFF. The chain links TRBV2 to TRBJ1-1; tentative D call: TRBD1 (6 bases). V was pared by 6 bases and J by 1 base, with 9 bases between. The CDR3 covers 13 residues. CDR1 is SNHLY, CDR2 FYNNEI, per germline.